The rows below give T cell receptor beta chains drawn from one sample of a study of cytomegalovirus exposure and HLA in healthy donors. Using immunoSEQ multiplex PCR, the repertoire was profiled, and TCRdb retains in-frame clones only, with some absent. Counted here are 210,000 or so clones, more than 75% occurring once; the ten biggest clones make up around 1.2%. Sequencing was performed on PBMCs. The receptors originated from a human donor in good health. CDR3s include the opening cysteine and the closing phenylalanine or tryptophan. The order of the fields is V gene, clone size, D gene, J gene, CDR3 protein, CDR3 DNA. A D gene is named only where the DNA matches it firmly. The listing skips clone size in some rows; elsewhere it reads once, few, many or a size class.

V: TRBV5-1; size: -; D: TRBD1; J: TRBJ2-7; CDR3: CASSPPHTTGGRYEQYF; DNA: TGCGCCAGCAGCCCACCCCACACGACAGGGGGTAGGTACGAGCAGTACTTC
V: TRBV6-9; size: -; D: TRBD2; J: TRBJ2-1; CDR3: CASSFSSSGSNNEQFF; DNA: TGTGCCAGCAGTTTCAGTTCTAGCGGGAGTAACAATGAGCAGTTCTTC
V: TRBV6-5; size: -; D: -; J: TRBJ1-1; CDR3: CASRTEEAFF; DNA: TGTGCCAGCAGAACAGAGGAAGCTTTCTTT
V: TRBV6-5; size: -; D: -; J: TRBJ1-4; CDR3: CASSYAGATNEKLFF; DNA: TGTGCCAGCAGTTATGCGGGTGCAACTAATGAAAAACTGTTTTTT
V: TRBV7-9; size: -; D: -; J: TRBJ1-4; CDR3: CASSPQGEGLKLFF; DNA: TGTGCCAGCAGCCCACAGGGCGAAGGTTTAAAACTGTTTTTT
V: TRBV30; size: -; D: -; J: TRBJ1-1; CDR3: CAWSTRHVAFF; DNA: TGTGCCTGGAGTACCCGACACGTAGCTTTCTTT
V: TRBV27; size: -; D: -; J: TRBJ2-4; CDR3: CASSLGGGLAKNIQYF; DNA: TGTGCCAGCAGCCTCGGAGGGGGCCTAGCCAAAAACATTCAGTACTTC
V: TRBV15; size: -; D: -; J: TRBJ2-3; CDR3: CATRVVGTDTQYF; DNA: TGTGCCACCCGGGTTGTCGGGACAGATACGCAGTATTTT
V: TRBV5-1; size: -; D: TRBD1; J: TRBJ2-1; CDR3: CASSLGQGLNEQFF; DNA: TGCGCCAGCAGCTTAGGACAGGGGCTAAATGAGCAGTTCTTC
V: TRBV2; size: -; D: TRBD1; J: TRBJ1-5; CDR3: CASSSRDRVTRRGNQPQHF; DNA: TGTGCCAGCAGTTCCCGGGACAGGGTAACGCGTCGTGGCAATCAGCCCCAGCATTTT
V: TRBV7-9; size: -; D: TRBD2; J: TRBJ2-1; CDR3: CASSHPIAGASYNEQFF; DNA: TGTGCCAGCAGCCACCCCATAGCGGGAGCTTCCTACAATGAGCAGTTCTTC
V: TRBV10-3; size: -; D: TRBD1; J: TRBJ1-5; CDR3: CAISEGTGSNQPQHF; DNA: TGTGCCATCAGTGAGGGGACAGGGAGCAATCAGCCCCAGCATTTT
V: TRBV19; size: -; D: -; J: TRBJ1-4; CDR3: CASSILQGWGEKLFF; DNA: TGTGCCAGTAGTATATTACAGGGCTGGGGAGAAAAACTGTTTTTT
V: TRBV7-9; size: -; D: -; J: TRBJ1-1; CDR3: CASSVTGIEAFF; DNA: TGTGCCAGCAGCGTGACAGGAATTGAAGCTTTCTTT
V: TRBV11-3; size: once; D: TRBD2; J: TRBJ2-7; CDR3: CASRHGQSEMTSGRAYEQYF; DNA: TGTGCCAGCAGACACGGACAGTCGGAAATGACTAGCGGGAGGGCCTACGAGCAGTACTTC
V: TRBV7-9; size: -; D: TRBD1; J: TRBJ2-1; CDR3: CASSPRSLTGARNEQFF; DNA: TGTGCCAGCAGCCCCCGAAGCCTGACAGGGGCGCGGAATGAGCAGTTCTTC
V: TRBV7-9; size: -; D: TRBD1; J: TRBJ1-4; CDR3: CSSSLGTGRDEKLFF; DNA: TGTTCCAGCAGCTTAGGGACAGGGAGGGATGAAAAACTGTTTTTT
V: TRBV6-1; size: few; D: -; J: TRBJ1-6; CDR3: CASSEYRNRANSPLHF; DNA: TGTGCCAGCAGTGAATATCGTAACAGGGCCAATTCACCCCTCCACTTT
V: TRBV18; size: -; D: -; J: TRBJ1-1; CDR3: CASSPGIFPGNTEAFF; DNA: TGTGCCAGCTCACCAGGAATTTTTCCGGGGAACACTGAAGCTTTCTTT
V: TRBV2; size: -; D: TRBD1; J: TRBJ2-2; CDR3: CASAGTGAGELFF; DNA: TGTGCCAGCGCCGGGACAGGGGCCGGGGAGCTGTTTTTT
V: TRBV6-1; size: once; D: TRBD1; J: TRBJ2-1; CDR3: CASSMTGSSYNEQFF; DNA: TGTGCCAGCAGTATGACAGGGAGTTCCTACAATGAGCAGTTCTTC
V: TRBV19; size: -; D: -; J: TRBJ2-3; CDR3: CASRSGGTPNTQYF; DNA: TGTGCCAGTAGGTCCGGCGGGACTCCCAATACGCAGTATTTT
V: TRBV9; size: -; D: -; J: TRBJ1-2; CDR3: CASSTEAGGYTF; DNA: TGTGCCTCATCAACAGAGGCGGGAGGCTACACCTTC
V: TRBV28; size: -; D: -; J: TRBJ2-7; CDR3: CASSLDSWLEQYF; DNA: TGTGCCAGCAGTTTGGACAGTTGGCTCGAGCAGTACTTC